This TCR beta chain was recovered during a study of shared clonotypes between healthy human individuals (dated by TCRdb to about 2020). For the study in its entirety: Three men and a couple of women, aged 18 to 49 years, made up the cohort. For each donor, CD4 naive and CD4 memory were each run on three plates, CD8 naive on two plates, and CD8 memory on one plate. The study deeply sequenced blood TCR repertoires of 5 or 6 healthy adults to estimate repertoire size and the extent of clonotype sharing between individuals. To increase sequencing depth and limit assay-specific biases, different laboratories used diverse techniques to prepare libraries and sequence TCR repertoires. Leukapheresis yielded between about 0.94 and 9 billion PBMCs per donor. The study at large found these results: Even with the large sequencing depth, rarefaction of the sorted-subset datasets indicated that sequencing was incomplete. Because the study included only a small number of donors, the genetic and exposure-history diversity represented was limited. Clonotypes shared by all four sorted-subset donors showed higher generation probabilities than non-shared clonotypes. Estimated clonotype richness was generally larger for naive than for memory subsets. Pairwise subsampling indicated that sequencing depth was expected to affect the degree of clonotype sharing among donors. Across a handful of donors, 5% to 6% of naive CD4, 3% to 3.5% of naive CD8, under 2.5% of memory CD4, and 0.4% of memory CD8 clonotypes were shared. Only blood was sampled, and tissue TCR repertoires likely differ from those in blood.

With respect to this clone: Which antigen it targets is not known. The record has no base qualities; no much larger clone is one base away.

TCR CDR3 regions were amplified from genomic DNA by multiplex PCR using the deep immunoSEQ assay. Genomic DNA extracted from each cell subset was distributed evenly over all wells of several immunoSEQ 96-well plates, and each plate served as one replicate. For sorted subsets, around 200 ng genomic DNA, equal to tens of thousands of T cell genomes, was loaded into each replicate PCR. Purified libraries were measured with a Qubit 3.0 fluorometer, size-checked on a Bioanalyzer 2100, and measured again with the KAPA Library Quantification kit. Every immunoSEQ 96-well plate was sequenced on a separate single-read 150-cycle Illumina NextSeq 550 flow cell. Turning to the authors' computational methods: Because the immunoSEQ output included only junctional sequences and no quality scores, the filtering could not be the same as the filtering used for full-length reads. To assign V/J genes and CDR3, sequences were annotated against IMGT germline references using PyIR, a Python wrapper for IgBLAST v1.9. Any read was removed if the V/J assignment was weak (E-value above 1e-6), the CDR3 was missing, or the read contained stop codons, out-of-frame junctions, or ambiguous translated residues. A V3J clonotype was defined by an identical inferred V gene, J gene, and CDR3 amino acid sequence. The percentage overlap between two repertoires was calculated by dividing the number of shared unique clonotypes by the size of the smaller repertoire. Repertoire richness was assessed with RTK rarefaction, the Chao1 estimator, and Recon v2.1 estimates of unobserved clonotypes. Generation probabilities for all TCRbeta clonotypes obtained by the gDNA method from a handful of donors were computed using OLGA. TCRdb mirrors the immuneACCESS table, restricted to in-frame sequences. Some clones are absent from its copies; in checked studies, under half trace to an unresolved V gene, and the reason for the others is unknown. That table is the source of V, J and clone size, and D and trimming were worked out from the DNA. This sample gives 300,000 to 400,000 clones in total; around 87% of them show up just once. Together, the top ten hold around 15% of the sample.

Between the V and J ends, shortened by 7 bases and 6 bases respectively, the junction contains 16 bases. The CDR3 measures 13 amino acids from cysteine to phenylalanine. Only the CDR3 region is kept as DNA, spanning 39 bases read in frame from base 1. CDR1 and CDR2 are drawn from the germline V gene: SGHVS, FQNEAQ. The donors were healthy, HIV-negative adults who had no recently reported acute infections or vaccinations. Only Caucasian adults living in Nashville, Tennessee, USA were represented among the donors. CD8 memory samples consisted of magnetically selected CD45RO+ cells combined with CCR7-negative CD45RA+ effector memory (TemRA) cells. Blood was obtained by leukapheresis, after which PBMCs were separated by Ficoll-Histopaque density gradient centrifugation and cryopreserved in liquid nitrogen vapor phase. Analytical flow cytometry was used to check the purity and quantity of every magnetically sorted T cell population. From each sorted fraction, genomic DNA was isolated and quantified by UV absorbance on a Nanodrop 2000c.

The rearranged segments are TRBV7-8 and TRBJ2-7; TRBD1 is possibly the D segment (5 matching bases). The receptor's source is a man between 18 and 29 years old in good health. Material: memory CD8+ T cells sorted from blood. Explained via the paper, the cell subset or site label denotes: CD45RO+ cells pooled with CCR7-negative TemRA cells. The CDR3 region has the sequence CASNDSPRGEQYF. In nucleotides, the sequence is TGTGCCAGCAACGACAGCCCTAGGGGCGAGCAGTACTTC.